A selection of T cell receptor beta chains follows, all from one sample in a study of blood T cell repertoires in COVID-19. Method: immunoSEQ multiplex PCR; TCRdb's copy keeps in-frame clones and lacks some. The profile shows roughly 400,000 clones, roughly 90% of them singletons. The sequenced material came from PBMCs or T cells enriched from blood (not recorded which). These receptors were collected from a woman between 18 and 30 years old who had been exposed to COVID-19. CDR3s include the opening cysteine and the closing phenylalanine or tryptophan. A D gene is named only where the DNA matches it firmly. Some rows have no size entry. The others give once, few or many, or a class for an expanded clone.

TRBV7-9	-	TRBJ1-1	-	TGTGCCAGCTGCCACGGAGGTGACACTGAAGCTTTCTTT	CASCHGGDTEAFF
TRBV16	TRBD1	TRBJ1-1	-	TGTGCCAGCAGCCGCGGAACAGGGGGCCGGACTGAAGCTTTCTTT	CASSRGTGGRTEAFF
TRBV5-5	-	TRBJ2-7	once	TGTGCCAGCAGCTTGGTGGAGTTGGGGCGCTTGGACGAGCAGTACTTC	CASSLVELGRLDEQYF
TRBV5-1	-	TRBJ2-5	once	TGCGCCAGCAGCGTAAGAGGGGAGACCCAGTACTTC	CASSVRGETQYF
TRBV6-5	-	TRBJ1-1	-	TGTGCCAGCAATGGACGGGACACGGCTGAAGCTTTCTTT	CASNGRDTAEAFF
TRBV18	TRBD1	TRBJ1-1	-	TGTGCCAGCTCACCACCGCAGGGGGCATCCGGCACTGAAGCTTTCTTT	CASSPPQGASGTEAFF
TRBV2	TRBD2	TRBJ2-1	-	TGTGCCAGCAGTGCTAGAGCGGGAGGAGAGTTCTTC	CASSARAGGEFF
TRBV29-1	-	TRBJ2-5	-	TGCAGCGTTGAGGAGGGGACGGAGACCCAGTACTTC	CSVEEGTETQYF
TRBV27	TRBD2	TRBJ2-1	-	TGTGCCAGCAGCCTCCTTCTAGCGGGGGCTTACAATGAGCAGTTCTTC	CASSLLLAGAYNEQFF
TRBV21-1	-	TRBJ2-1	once	TGTGCCAGCATCTACCTCAGGGGTGGCGAGCAGTTCTTC	CASIYLRGGEQFF
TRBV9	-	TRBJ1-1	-	TGTGCCAGCAGCGTGGGGGGTGACACTGAAGCTTTCTTT	CASSVGGDTEAFF
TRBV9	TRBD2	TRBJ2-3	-	TGTGCCAGCAGCCCGCGAGGAGCGGGGGGGACAGATACGCAGTATTTT	CASSPRGAGGTDTQYF
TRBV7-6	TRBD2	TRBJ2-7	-	TGTGCCAGCAGCTTAAAATTGGGGCAGGCGGGAGACGGGACGCCCTACGAGCAGTACTTC	CASSLKLGQAGDGTPYEQYF
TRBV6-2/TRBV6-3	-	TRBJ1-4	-	TGTGCCAGCAGTACCCAGAGGGAGGCAACTAATGAAAAACTGTTTTTT	CASSTQREATNEKLFF
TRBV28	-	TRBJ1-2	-	TGTGCCAGCAGTTTATTGGCCTATGGCTACACCTTC	CASSLLAYGYTF
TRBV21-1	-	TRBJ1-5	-	TGTGCCAGCAGCAAAGCAGGAACAGATCCTAGCAATCAGCCCCAGCATTTT	CASSKAGTDPSNQPQHF
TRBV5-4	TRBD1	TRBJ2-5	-	TGTGCCAGCAGCTCCGGGACAGCTTCGGGGGAGACCCAGTACTTC	CASSSGTASGETQYF
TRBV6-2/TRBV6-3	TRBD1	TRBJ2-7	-	TGTGCCAGCAGTTACGCGACAGGGGACTACGAGCAGTACTTC	CASSYATGDYEQYF
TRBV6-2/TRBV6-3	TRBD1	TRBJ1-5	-	TGTGCCAGCAGTTACTCGAGCAGGGGGGTCAATCAGCCCCAGCATTTT	CASSYSSRGVNQPQHF
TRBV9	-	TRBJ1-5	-	TGTGCCAGCAGCGTAGCGGGTACCGATCAGCCCCAGCATTTT	CASSVAGTDQPQHF
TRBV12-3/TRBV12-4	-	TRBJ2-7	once	TGTGCCAGCGGGAGCTCCTACGAGCAGTACTTC	CASGSSYEQYF
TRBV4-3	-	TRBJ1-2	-	TGCGCCAGCAGCCAAGATGGTTTGGGTCAGGGAGGCGGAGGCTACACCTTC	CASSQDGLGQGGGGYTF
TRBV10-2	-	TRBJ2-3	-	TGCGCCAGCAGTGAAGGAGGTACGCAGTATTTT	CASSEGGTQYF
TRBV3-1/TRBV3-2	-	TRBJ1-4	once	TGTGCCAGCAGCCAAGTGCTCCTTCCTGCGAAGAATGAAAAACTGTTTTTT	CASSQVLLPAKNEKLFF
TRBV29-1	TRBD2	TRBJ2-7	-	TGCAGCGTTGACCTAGCGGGAGGTACCTACGAGCAGTACTTC	CSVDLAGGTYEQYF
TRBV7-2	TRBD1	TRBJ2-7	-	TGTGCCAGCAGCAAGGACAGGGTCGCCCTCTACGAGCAGTACTTC	CASSKDRVALYEQYF
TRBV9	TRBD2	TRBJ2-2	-	TGTGCCAGCAGCAGACTAGCGGGGCTGTATGTGACCGGGGAGCTGTTTTTT	CASSRLAGLYVTGELFF
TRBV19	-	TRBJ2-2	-	TGTGCCAGTAGTTTTGGTACACCGAACACCGGGGAGCTGTTTTTT	CASSFGTPNTGELFF
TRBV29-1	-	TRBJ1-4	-	TGCAGCGTTGAAGATCTGGACCGAGGGAACGGCTACGAAAAACTGTTTTTT	CSVEDLDRGNGYEKLFF
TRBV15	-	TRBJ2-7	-	TGTGCCACCAGCAGAGATGGCAACAGGGCCTACGAGCAGTACTTC	CATSRDGNRAYEQYF
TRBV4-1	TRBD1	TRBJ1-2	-	TGCGCCAGCAGCAAAACGACAGGGTTGTATGGCTACACCTTC	CASSKTTGLYGYTF
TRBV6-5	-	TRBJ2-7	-	TGTGCCAGCAGTTACGGATCCGTGGGAGGCTCCTACGAGCAGTACTTC	CASSYGSVGGSYEQYF
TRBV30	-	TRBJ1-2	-	TGTGCCTGGATAGCTCCCCATGGCTACACCTTC	CAWIAPHGYTF
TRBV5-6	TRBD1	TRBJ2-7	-	TGTGCCAGCAGCCTCGGACAGGGGGCGGACGAGCAGTACTTC	CASSLGQGADEQYF
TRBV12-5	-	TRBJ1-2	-	TGTGCTAGTGGTTGGGGAGGGGTCAGCTATGGCTACACCTTC	CASGWGGVSYGYTF
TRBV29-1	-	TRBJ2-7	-	TGCAGCGTTGGGGGGACAATCCTCTACGAGCAGTACTTC	CSVGGTILYEQYF
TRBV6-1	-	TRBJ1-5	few	TGTGCCAGCAGTGAAAACAGTATCCTCAATCAGCCCCAGCATTTT	CASSENSILNQPQHF
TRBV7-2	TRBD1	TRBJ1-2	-	TGTGCCAGCAGCCGTAACCCGGGACAGAACTATGGCTACACCTTC	CASSRNPGQNYGYTF
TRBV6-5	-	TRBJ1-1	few	TGTGCCAGCAGTTACGATTCAGGTAGTTTGAACACTGAAGCTTTCTTT	CASSYDSGSLNTEAFF
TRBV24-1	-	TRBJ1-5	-	TGTGCCACCAGTGATTTCAGGGCCCAGCATTTT	CATSDFRAQHF
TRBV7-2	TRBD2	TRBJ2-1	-	TGTGCCAGCAGCTTAGTGTTCGGGCGGGAGATCGGCTACAATGAGCAGTTCTTC	CASSLVFGREIGYNEQFF
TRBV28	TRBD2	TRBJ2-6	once	TGTGCCAGCAGTTCTAGGGACTACTCCACTGGGGCCAACGTCCTGACTTTC	CASSSRDYSTGANVLTF
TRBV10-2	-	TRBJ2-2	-	TGCGCCAGCAGTGAGAGAGCCCCCTCGAACACCGGGGAGCTGTTTTTT	CASSERAPSNTGELFF
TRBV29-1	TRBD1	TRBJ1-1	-	TGCAGCGTGATCGGACAGGCAAGGTATAGAGGCCCTGAAGCTTTCTTT	CSVIGQARYRGPEAFF
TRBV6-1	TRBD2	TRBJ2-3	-	TGTGCCAGCAGTGAACCGGGACTAGGCACAGATACGCAGTATTTT	CASSEPGLGTDTQYF
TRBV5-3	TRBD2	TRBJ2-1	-	TGTGCCAGAAGCTTGGATTTTCTCGCTAGCGGGGAGTACAATGAGCAGTTCTTC	CARSLDFLASGEYNEQFF
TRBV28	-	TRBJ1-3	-	TGTGCCAACCTTTCTTGGGGGAGGGCAGCTCTCTCTGGAAACACCATATATTTT	CANLSWGRAALSGNTIYF
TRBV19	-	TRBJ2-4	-	TGTGCCAGTAGTAGATCTAGCGAGGGGGCCAAAAACATTCAGTACTTC	CASSRSSEGAKNIQYF
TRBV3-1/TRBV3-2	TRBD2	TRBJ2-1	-	TGTGCCAGCAGCCTCCGGCTAGCGGACTACAATGAGCAGTTCTTC	CASSLRLADYNEQFF
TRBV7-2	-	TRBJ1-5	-	TGTGCCAGCAGCCTCAGGGGAGGCAATCAGCCCCAGCATTTT	CASSLRGGNQPQHF
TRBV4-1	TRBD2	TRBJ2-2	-	TGCGCCAGCAGCCATCCTAGCGGGACCGGGGAGCTGTTTTTT	CASSHPSGTGELFF
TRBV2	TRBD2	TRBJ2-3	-	TGTGCCAGCAGTGGGTGGTCTAGCGGGGCAGATACGCAGTATTTT	CASSGWSSGADTQYF
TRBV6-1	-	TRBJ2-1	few	TGTGCCAGCAGTGAAAGTCCTACTAGCTTCGATGAGCAGTTCTTC	CASSESPTSFDEQFF
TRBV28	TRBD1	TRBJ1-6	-	TGTGCCAGCAGTTTAGGCCGGACAGGGTGGTTTTCACCCCTCCACTTT	CASSLGRTGWFSPLHF
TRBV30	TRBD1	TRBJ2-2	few	TGTGCCTGGAGTGTCCAGGGGGCCGGGGAGCTGTTTTTT	CAWSVQGAGELFF